These T cell receptor beta chains were read from a single sample in a study of lymphopenia after photon versus proton radiotherapy. Data came from immunoSEQ multiplex PCR; TCRdb stores just in-frame clones and leaves some out. The data contain 150,000 to 200,000 clones, around 85% of them singletons. Sequencing used peripheral blood, obtained from a patient treated with photon-based radiotherapy. Receptor source: a man over 45 with gastric cancer. The CDR3 runs from the conserved cysteine through the conserved F or W. A D gene is named only where the DNA matches it firmly. Clone size is not always given. Where it is, it says once, few, many or a class for expanded clones.

size: few; J: TRBJ2-7; length: 16; V: TRBV21-1; D: -; CDR3: CASSNSPRGHSYEQYF; DNA: TGTGCCAGCAGCAATTCCCCTCGGGGACACTCCTACGAGCAGTACTTC
size: -; J: TRBJ2-5; length: 14; V: TRBV5-4; D: -; CDR3: CASHSVTGQETQYF; DNA: TGTGCCAGCCATAGCGTGACAGGCCAAGAGACCCAGTACTTC
size: -; J: TRBJ1-2; length: 14; V: TRBV5-5; D: -; CDR3: CASHSPGHSYGYTF; DNA: TGTGCCAGCCACAGTCCGGGACACAGCTATGGCTACACCTTC
size: once; J: TRBJ2-5; length: 14; V: TRBV6-5; D: -; CDR3: CASSYAITEETQYF; DNA: TGTGCCAGCAGTTACGCAATTACAGAAGAGACCCAGTACTTC
size: once; J: TRBJ2-7; length: 12; V: TRBV5-6; D: TRBD2; CDR3: CASSLADYEQYF; DNA: TGTGCCAGCAGCCTAGCGGACTACGAGCAGTACTTC
size: -; J: TRBJ1-1; length: 15; V: TRBV5-1; D: TRBD1; CDR3: CASSLGDRVNTEAFF; DNA: TGCGCCAGCAGCTTGGGGGACAGGGTGAACACTGAAGCTTTCTTT
size: -; J: TRBJ2-5; length: 17; V: TRBV9; D: TRBD2; CDR3: CASSVVPGLAGEETQYF; DNA: TGTGCCAGCAGCGTAGTTCCCGGCCTAGCGGGAGAAGAGACCCAGTACTTC
size: -; J: TRBJ2-3; length: 13; V: TRBV19; D: -; CDR3: CASRESQGDTQYF; DNA: TGTGCCAGCCGCGAGTCGCAAGGAGATACGCAGTATTTT
size: -; J: TRBJ1-5; length: 16; V: TRBV27; D: TRBD1; CDR3: CASSPIGQGGNQPQHF; DNA: TGTGCCAGCAGTCCCATCGGACAGGGTGGGAATCAGCCCCAGCATTTT
size: -; J: TRBJ1-4; length: 14; V: TRBV15; D: -; CDR3: CATSRGGGYEKLFF; DNA: TGTGCCACCAGCAGAGGAGGCGGATACGAAAAACTGTTTTTT
size: -; J: TRBJ1-2; length: 15; V: TRBV19; D: -; CDR3: CASNPGGNIDYGYTF; DNA: TGTGCCAGTAATCCTGGGGGAAACATAGACTATGGCTACACCTTC
size: -; J: TRBJ2-3; length: 16; V: TRBV5-4; D: TRBD1; CDR3: CASSGGQPYGTDTQYF; DNA: TGTGCCAGCAGCGGGGGACAGCCCTACGGCACAGATACGCAGTATTTT
size: -; J: TRBJ2-5; length: 16; V: TRBV9; D: TRBD1; CDR3: CASSVAPGQGQETQYF; DNA: TGTGCCAGCAGCGTAGCCCCGGGACAGGGACAAGAGACCCAGTACTTC
size: -; J: TRBJ2-7; length: 12; V: TRBV30; D: -; CDR3: CAWSAGAYEQYF; DNA: TGTGCCTGGAGTGCAGGAGCCTACGAGCAGTACTTC
size: -; J: TRBJ2-7; length: 15; V: TRBV7-2; D: TRBD1; CDR3: CASSLIQGQHYEQYF; DNA: TGTGCCAGCAGCTTAATACAGGGACAGCACTACGAGCAGTACTTC
size: -; J: TRBJ1-2; length: 14; V: TRBV9; D: TRBD1; CDR3: CASSAGGAGYGYTF; DNA: TGTGCCAGCAGCGCAGGGGGCGCGGGCTATGGCTACACCTTC
size: -; J: TRBJ2-7; length: 12; V: TRBV28; D: -; CDR3: CASTQGNYEQYF; DNA: TGTGCCAGCACCCAAGGGAACTACGAGCAGTACTTC
size: -; J: TRBJ1-4; length: 15; V: TRBV13; D: TRBD1; CDR3: CASSLFRDRGEKLFF; DNA: TGTGCCAGCAGCCTATTCCGGGACAGGGGGGAAAAACTGTTTTTT
size: -; J: TRBJ2-7; length: 13; V: TRBV7-6; D: -; CDR3: CASSLGQNYEQYF; DNA: TGTGCCAGCAGCTTAGGGCAGAACTACGAGCAGTACTTC
size: -; J: TRBJ2-2; length: 16; V: TRBV9; D: TRBD1; CDR3: CASSVGDRGFTGELFF; DNA: TGTGCCAGCAGCGTAGGGGACAGGGGGTTCACCGGGGAGCTGTTTTTT
size: -; J: TRBJ2-1; length: 13; V: TRBV14; D: -; CDR3: CASSPRAYNEQFF; DNA: TGTGCCAGCAGCCCGCGAGCCTACAATGAGCAGTTCTTC
size: once; J: TRBJ2-3; length: 14; V: TRBV7-2; D: -; CDR3: CASSRDQYTDTQYF; DNA: TGTGCCAGCAGTCGGGACCAATACACAGATACGCAGTATTTT
size: -; J: TRBJ2-6; length: 16; V: TRBV9; D: -; CDR3: CASSVHVSSGANVLTF; DNA: TGTGCCAGCAGCGTACACGTTTCCTCTGGGGCCAACGTCCTGACTTTC
size: -; J: TRBJ2-3; length: 16; V: TRBV7-9; D: -; CDR3: CASSLGQVTSTDTQYF; DNA: TGTGCCAGCAGCTTGGGCCAAGTCACTAGCACAGATACGCAGTATTTT
size: -; J: TRBJ2-7; length: 13; V: TRBV27; D: -; CDR3: CASRALDIYEQYF; DNA: TGTGCCAGCCGAGCCCTTGACATCTACGAGCAGTACTTC
size: -; J: TRBJ1-5; length: 15; V: TRBV5-1; D: TRBD1; CDR3: CASSLGTGGYQPQHF; DNA: TGCGCCAGCAGCTTGGGGACAGGGGGCTATCAGCCCCAGCATTTT
size: -; J: TRBJ1-1; length: 15; V: TRBV5-4; D: TRBD1; CDR3: CASSSVTGRDTEAFF; DNA: TGTGCCAGCAGCTCGGTGACAGGGAGGGATACTGAAGCTTTCTTT
size: -; J: TRBJ2-3; length: 14; V: TRBV29-1; D: -; CDR3: CSVVGLARTDTQYF; DNA: TGCAGCGTAGTTGGGCTAGCGCGTACAGATACGCAGTATTTT
size: -; J: TRBJ1-2; length: 12; V: TRBV13; D: -; CDR3: CASSRDGYGYTF; DNA: TGTGCCAGCAGCCGGGATGGCTATGGCTACACCTTC
size: -; J: TRBJ2-1; length: 15; V: TRBV30; D: -; CDR3: CAWSAGQTSVDEQFF; DNA: TGTGCCTGGAGTGCGGGACAGACTAGCGTTGATGAGCAGTTCTTC
size: -; J: TRBJ2-3; length: 15; V: TRBV9; D: TRBD2; CDR3: CASSVSGKSTDTQYF; DNA: TGTGCCAGCAGCGTTAGCGGGAAGAGCACAGATACGCAGTATTTT
size: -; J: TRBJ1-2; length: 13; V: TRBV28; D: -; CDR3: CASSSDSNYGYTF; DNA: TGTGCCAGCAGCTCTGACAGTAACTATGGCTACACCTTC
size: -; J: TRBJ2-3; length: 13; V: TRBV30; D: -; CDR3: CAWSVLGTDTQYF; DNA: TGTGCCTGGAGTGTTTTAGGCACAGATACGCAGTATTTT
size: -; J: TRBJ1-2; length: 14; V: TRBV6-1; D: TRBD1; CDR3: CASSGQGGSYGYTF; DNA: TGTGCCAGCAGTGGACAGGGCGGCAGCTATGGCTACACCTTC
size: -; J: TRBJ2-7; length: 12; V: TRBV6-6; D: TRBD1; CDR3: CASSLDRDEQYF; DNA: TGTGCCAGCAGTTTGGACAGGGACGAGCAGTACTTC
size: -; J: TRBJ1-5; length: 15; V: TRBV28; D: -; CDR3: CASSPTGTSNQPQHF; DNA: TGTGCCAGCAGTCCTACAGGGACTAGCAATCAGCCCCAGCATTTT
size: many; J: TRBJ1-2; length: 14; V: TRBV11-1; D: TRBD1; CDR3: CASSLSTGDYGYTF; DNA: TGTGCCAGCAGCTTGTCCACAGGGGACTATGGCTACACCTTC